These 16 T cell receptor beta chains share one sample of origin, sequenced in a study of blood T cell repertoires in COVID-19. The method was immunoSEQ multiplex PCR; TCRdb's version includes in-frame clones alone and lacks a portion of them. The profile covers 45,000 to 60,000 clones, with nearly 90% appearing a single time and 1.5% to 2% taken by the ten largest. Sequences were obtained from peripheral blood. Receptor source: a man in his fifties or sixties with acute or convalescent COVID-19.

This chain links TRBV2 with TRBJ2-3, with TRBD1 matching over 10 bases. This CDR3 comprises 14 residues. CDR1 and CDR2 from the germline V gene are SNHLY and FYNNEI. Trimming at V came to 6 bases and at J to 5 bases, leaving 5 bases not matched to a gene. The CDR3 DNA reads as TGTGCCAGCAGCCCGGGGACAGGGGAAGATACGCAGTATTTT. Translated, it gives CASSPGTGEDTQYF.

This clone was observed once. The genes are TRBV5-5 and TRBJ2-7; 8 bases are a match to TRBD1. This CDR3 region has 17 residues. Trimming removed 4 bases from V and 3 bases from J; junction bases left unmatched: 15. CDR1 SGHKS and CDR2 YYEKEE come from the germline V gene (reference sequence). CDR3 in DNA: TGTGCCAGCAGCCTATCTCTCTTCGACAGGGGCATCTACGAGCAGTACTTC. This sequence encodes CASSLSLFDRGIYEQYF.

The chain is built from TRBV27 and TRBJ1-6; D gene unclear. The length of the CDR3 is 13 residues. Trimming stripped 4 bases from V and 8 bases from J, with 9 bases between. Germline lookup yields CDR1 MNHEY and CDR2 SMNVEV (reference sequence). The chain's CDR3 is CASSSGKDSPLHF. CDR3 nucleotides: TGTGCCAGCAGTTCCGGTAAAGATTCACCCCTCCACTTT.

The rearrangement uses TRBV2 and TRBJ2-1, with a tentative D call TRBD1 (5 bases). The ends were cut back, 5 bases at V and 9 bases at J, with 17 bases in the middle. Germline CDR1 SNHLY, CDR2 FYNNEI. This CDR3 contains 14 residues. As DNA, the CDR3 is TGTGCCAGCAGTCTACGCCAGGGTTCAGGTGAGCAGTTCTTC. Its protein product is CASSLRQGSGEQFF.

This chain joins TRBV5-4 and TRBJ2-3; TRBD2 is a possible D gene (6 bases). This CDR3 has 15 amino acids. V was trimmed by 3 bases and J by 6 bases, leaving 17 bases between them. Germline V gene data show CDR1 as SGHNT and CDR2 as YYREEE (reference sequence). CDR3 DNA: TGTGCCAGCAGCTCGCCCGGGGGTGGAAACGATACGCAGTATTTT. Translation gives CASSSPGGGNDTQYF.

V and J are TRBV9 and TRBJ1-2, with TRBD1 identical over 7 bases. Trimming cost V 5 bases and J 7 bases; bases outside gene matches: 8. Germline assignment: CDR1 SGDLS and CDR2 YYNGEE. This CDR3 has 13 residues. In DNA, the CDR3 is TGTGCCAGCAGTGGACAGGAGGCGCTTGGCTACACCTTC. Encoded protein: CASSGQEALGYTF.

In its sample, this clone was seen once. The chain joins TRBV3-1 (or the pseudogene TRBV3-2) to TRBJ1-1, with TRBD1 matching 8 bases. V was pared by 1 base and J by 10 bases, with 8 bases of the junction left unmatched. This CDR3 has 14 amino acids. Germline assignment: CDR1 LGHDT and CDR2 YNNKEL (reference sequence). CDR3 nucleotide sequence: TGTGCCAGCAGCCAAGGACAGGGGCAGACAGGAGCTTTCTTT. This gives the protein CASSQGQGQTGAFF.

The chain combines TRBV7-8 with TRBJ1-5; 8 bases are shared with TRBD1. Germline trimming cut 2 bases from V and 7 bases from J; bases unmatched to any gene: 7. Germline V gene sequence: CDR1 SGHVS, CDR2 FQNEAQ. This CDR3 comprises 15 residues. CDR3 loop: CASSLPQGARQPQHF. CDR3 nucleotide sequence: TGTGCCAGCAGCTTACCCCAGGGGGCGAGGCAGCCCCAGCATTTT.

V and J are TRBV5-1 and TRBJ1-2; 12 bases fit TRBD1. The ends lost 3 bases at V and 0 bases at J; junction bases unmatched: 6. CDR1 is SGHRS, CDR2 YFSETQ, per germline. This CDR3 spans 17 amino acids. The chain's CDR3 is CASSWGDRGPANYGYTF. In nucleotides, the CDR3 is TGCGCCAGCAGCTGGGGGGACAGGGGGCCAGCTAACTATGGCTACACCTTC.

This clone was recorded once. The chain employs TRBV18 and TRBJ1-1, with 9 positions matching TRBD1. J gave up 6 bases and V 0 bases, and 2 bases lay outside the gene matches. CDR1 KGHSH and CDR2 LQKENI come from the germline V gene. The length of the CDR3 is 14 residues. CDR3 protein: CASSPPGTGPEAFF. The CDR3 DNA follows: TGTGCCAGCTCACCACCCGGGACAGGGCCTGAAGCTTTCTTT. The entire variable domain, with the rest obtained from reference TRBV18 and TRBJ1-1, is as follows: NAGVMQNPRHLVRRRGQEARLRCSPMKGHSHVYWYRQLPEEGLKFMVYLQKENIIDESGMPKERFSAEFPKEGPSILRIQQVVRGDSAAYFCASSPPGTGPEAFFGQGTRLTVV.

The V gene is TRBV11-2, the J gene TRBJ1-2, with a tentative D call TRBD1 (5 bases). Germline CDR1 SGHAT, CDR2 FQNNGV. The CDR3 spans 13 residues. Trimming pared 7 bases from V and 7 bases from J, leaving 16 bases between. CDR3 nucleotide sequence: TGTGCCAGCAAATCGCCGGGGGACCTTGGCTACACCTTC. Protein sequence: CASKSPGDLGYTF.

This chain uses TRBV29-1 with TRBJ2-7; D perhaps matches TRBD1 (5 bases). The CDR3 is made up of 15 amino acids. Trimming took 3 bases from V and 3 from J, leaving 18 bases between them. CDR1 SQVTM and CDR2 ANQGSEA come from the germline V gene. The CDR3 reads CSVEGWGRADYEQYF. The CDR3 DNA reads as TGCAGCGTTGAGGGTTGGGGCAGGGCTGACTACGAGCAGTACTTC.

CDR3: CASSYGGATNEKLFF. DNA for the CDR3: TGTGCCAGCAGTTACGGTGGAGCAACTAATGAAAAACTGTTTTTT. The rearrangement links TRBV6-5 to TRBJ1-4; D ambiguous. The CDR3 extends over 15 amino acids. Germline V CDR1 and CDR2: MNHEY, SVGAGI. Trimming removed 2 bases at V and 0 bases at J, with 7 bases between.

This chain joins TRBV20-1 and TRBJ1-5; TRBD1 might be the D (5 bases). V was cut by 3 bases and J by 4 bases, with 13 bases left in between. The CDR3 consists of 14 residues. CDR1 and CDR2 from the germline V gene are DFQATT and SNEGSKA (reference sequence). The chain's CDR3 is CSASGAGRNQPQHF. CDR3 DNA: TGCAGTGCTAGTGGGGCAGGCCGAAATCAGCCCCAGCATTTT.

This clone was seen once. The chain is built from TRBV7-2 and TRBJ2-7; D is unclear. Germline V gene lookup returns CDR1 SGHTA and CDR2 FQGNSA. The CDR3 loop spans 13 amino acids. With 2 bases removed from V and 3 bases from J, the gap between germline ends came to 8 bases. The CDR3 nucleotides read TGTGCCAGCAGCTTAATAGGCGGCTACGAGCAGTACTTC. The encoded protein is CASSLIGGYEQYF.

The V gene is TRBV9, the J gene TRBJ1-4; D perhaps matches TRBD1 (6 bases). This CDR3 region has 16 residues. Between the trimmed V and J ends, which lost 4 bases and 3 bases, there was a span of 16 bases. The germline V gene encodes CDR1 SGDLS and CDR2 YYNGEE. This CDR3 reads CASSPGWGTPNEKLFF. The CDR3, as DNA: TGTGCCAGCAGCCCCGGATGGGGGACACCTAATGAAAAACTGTTTTTT.